This TCR beta chain was captured by sequencing in a study of shared clonotypes between healthy human individuals. Using immunoSEQ multiplex PCR, the repertoire was profiled, and TCRdb retains in-frame clones only, with some absent. The data contain hundreds of thousands of clones, around 73% of them singletons. Germline CDR1 reads SGHDT; CDR2 reads YYEEEE. The length of the CDR3 is 12 residues. Trimming shortened V by 4 bases and J by 7 bases, and 12 bases separated the two germline ends. Sequenced sample: memory CD4+ T cells sorted from blood. Documented subset: CD45RA-negative fraction. This receptor was taken from a woman aged 30 to 39 in good health. The chain joins TRBV5-6 to TRBJ2-7, with D maybe TRBD2 (5 bases). The CDR3 DNA reads as TGTGCCAGCAGCCCGGGGATAGCGGAGCAGTACTTC. This gives the protein CASSPGIAEQYF.